The next 10 T cell receptor beta chains were all read from a single sample in a study of blood T cell repertoires in COVID-19. Assay: immunoSEQ multiplex PCR; the TCRdb copy retains only in-frame clones and omits some. The sample lists about 63,000 clones; over 70% were seen once. What was sequenced was peripheral blood. Every receptor here comes from a man in his fifties with active COVID-19.

This clone was observed a single time. A read error may produce the germline difference seen at one junction end. The V and J genes are TRBV4-2 and TRBJ2-5; D is possibly TRBD1 (7 bases). The length of the CDR3 is 15 residues. CDR1 and CDR2 (germline): LGHNA, YNFKEQ. The chain's CDR3 is CAGSQGGRRAETQYF. The CDR3 DNA is TGTGCCGGCAGCCAGGGGGGACGAAGAGCGGAGACCCAGTACTTC.

This clone came up a few times. This chain uses TRBV5-5 with TRBJ1-1; TRBD1 matches 8 bases. CDR1 and CDR2 (germline): SGHKS, YYEKEE (reference sequence). The CDR3 consists of 14 residues. Trimming removed 4 bases from V and 5 bases from J; junction bases left unmatched: 7. The CDR3 loop is CASSRGQVKTEAFF. CDR3 coding DNA: TGTGCCAGCAGCCGGGGACAGGTAAAAACTGAAGCTTTCTTT.

The chain is built from TRBV5-1 and TRBJ2-5; 11 bases match TRBD1. Germline values: CDR1 SGHRS, CDR2 YFSETQ. The CDR3 has 17 residues. The V gene end was trimmed by 0 bases and the J gene end by 1 base; junction bases not matched to a gene: 5. In DNA, the CDR3 is TGCGCCAGCAGCTTGGATTGGGGACAGGGGGGCCAAGAGACCCAGTACTTC. This codes for CASSLDWGQGGQETQYF.

CDR3 protein: CASTVFPNTGELFF. CDR3 sequence (DNA): TGTGCCAGCACGGTTTTTCCGAACACCGGGGAGCTGTTTTTT. J is TRBJ2-2 and V is TRBV2, with D unresolved. The CDR3 sequence is 14 residues long. CDR1 is SNHLY and CDR2 is FYNNEI in the germline V gene. V dropped 7 bases and J dropped 0 bases, with 9 bases sitting between them.

The chain couples TRBV9 to TRBJ2-3; TRBD2 agrees at 7 bases. CDR3 length equals 15 residues. V dropped 2 bases and J dropped 4; count of bases not matched to a gene: 7. The germline V gene has CDR1 SGDLS and CDR2 YYNGEE. In nucleotides, the CDR3 is TGTGCCAGCAGCGTTACGCGGGAGTACGCAGATACGCAGTATTTT. Encoded protein: CASSVTREYADTQYF.

J is TRBJ1-5 and V is TRBV27; TRBD1 aligns across 8 bases. The ends lost 6 bases at V and 7 bases at J; junction bases unmatched: 17. Germline V gene sequence: CDR1 MNHEY, CDR2 SMNVEV (reference sequence). The CDR3 extends over 17 amino acids. The CDR3 loop reads CASSPRPRQGKDQPQHF. CDR3 nucleotides: TGTGCCAGCAGCCCAAGGCCGCGACAGGGGAAGGACCAGCCCCAGCATTTT.

J is TRBJ2-7 and V is TRBV7-9; TRBD1 might be the D (5 bases). This CDR3 contains 14 residues. V lost 1 base, J lost 2 bases, and 9 bases lay in between. Germline V gene lookup returns CDR1 SEHNR and CDR2 FQNEAQ (reference sequence). The DNA for the CDR3 is TGTGCCAGCAGCTTAGGTAGGGGAACCTACGAGCAGTACTTC. Its protein is CASSLGRGTYEQYF.

The chain employs TRBV7-2 and TRBJ2-1; TRBD2 agrees at 9 bases. V shed 5 bases, J shed 9 bases, and the junction held 8 bases outside the gene matches. CDR3 length: 14 residues. Per germline, CDR1 SGHTA and CDR2 FQGNSA. CDR3 DNA: TGTGCCAGCAGCCGGACTAGCGTTGGCACTGAGCAGTTCTTC. Its translation is CASSRTSVGTEQFF.

The V and J genes are TRBV7-2 and TRBJ2-3; TRBD2 might be the D (6 bases). V lost 3 bases to trimming and J lost 0 bases, with 10 bases between them. Germline lookup yields CDR1 SGHTA and CDR2 FQGNSA. CDR3 length equals 15 residues. DNA for the CDR3: TGTGCCAGCAGCTTGGCGGAGGGGAGCACAGATACGCAGTATTTT. Its translation: CASSLAEGSTDTQYF.

The chain uses TRBV11-2 and TRBJ2-5; 8 nucleotides agree with TRBD1. V trimming: 1 base; J trimming: 2 bases; junction bases outside the gene matches: 9. The germline gives CDR1 SGHAT, CDR2 FQNNGV. This CDR3 has 17 residues. CDR3 in amino acids: CASSLGGPGGTQETQYF. CDR3 nucleotide sequence: TGTGCCAGCAGCTTAGGGGGCCCAGGGGGCACGCAAGAGACCCAGTACTTC.